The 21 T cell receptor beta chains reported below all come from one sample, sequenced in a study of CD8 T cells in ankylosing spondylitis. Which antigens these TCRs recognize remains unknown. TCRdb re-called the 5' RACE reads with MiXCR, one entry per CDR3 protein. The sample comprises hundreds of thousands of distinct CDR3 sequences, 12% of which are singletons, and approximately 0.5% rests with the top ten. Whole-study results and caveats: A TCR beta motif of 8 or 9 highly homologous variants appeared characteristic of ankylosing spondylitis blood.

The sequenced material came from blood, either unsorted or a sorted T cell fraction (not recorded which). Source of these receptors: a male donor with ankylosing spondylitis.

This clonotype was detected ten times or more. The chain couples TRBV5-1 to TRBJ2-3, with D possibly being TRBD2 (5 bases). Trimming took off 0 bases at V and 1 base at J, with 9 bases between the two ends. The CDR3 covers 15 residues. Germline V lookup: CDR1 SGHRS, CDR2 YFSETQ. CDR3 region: CASSLGILGTDTQYF. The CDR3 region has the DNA TGCGCCAGCAGCTTGGGCATACTAGGCACAGATACGCAGTATTTT.

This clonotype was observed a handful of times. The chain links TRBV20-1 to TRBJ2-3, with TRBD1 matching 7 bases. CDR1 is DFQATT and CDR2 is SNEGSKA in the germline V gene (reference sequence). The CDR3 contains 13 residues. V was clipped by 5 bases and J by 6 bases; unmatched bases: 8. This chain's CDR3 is CSAETGPADTQYF. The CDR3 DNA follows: TGCAGTGCTGAGACAGGGCCAGCGGATACGCAGTATTTT.

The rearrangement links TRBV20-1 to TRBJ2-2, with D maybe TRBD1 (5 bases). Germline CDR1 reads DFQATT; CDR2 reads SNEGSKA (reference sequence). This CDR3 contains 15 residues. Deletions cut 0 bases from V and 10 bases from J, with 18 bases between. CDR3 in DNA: TGCAGTGCTAGAGATCAGGGCAGAACAGTCGCGGAGCTGTTTTTT. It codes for CSARDQGRTVAELFF.

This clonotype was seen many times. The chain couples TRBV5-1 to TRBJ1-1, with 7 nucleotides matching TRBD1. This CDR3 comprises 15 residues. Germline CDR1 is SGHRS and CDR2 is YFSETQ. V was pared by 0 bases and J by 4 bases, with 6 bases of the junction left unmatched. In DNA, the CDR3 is TGCGCCAGCAGCTTGGTAGGGGGCGCGGGCACTGAAGCTTTCTTT. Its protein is CASSLVGGAGTEAFF. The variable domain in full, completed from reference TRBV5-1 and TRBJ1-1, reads KAGVTQTPRYLIKTRGQQVTLSCSPISGHRSVSWYQQTPGQGLQFLFEYFSETQRNKGNFPGRFSGRQFSNSRSEMNVSTLELGDSALYLCASSLVGGAGTEAFFGQGTRLTVV.

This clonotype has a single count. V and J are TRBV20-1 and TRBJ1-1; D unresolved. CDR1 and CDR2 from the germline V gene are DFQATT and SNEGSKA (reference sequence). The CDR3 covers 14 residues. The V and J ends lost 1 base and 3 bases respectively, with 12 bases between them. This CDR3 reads CSARVARTDTEAFF. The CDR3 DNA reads TGCAGTGCTAGAGTGGCACGAACGGACACTGAAGCTTTCTTT.

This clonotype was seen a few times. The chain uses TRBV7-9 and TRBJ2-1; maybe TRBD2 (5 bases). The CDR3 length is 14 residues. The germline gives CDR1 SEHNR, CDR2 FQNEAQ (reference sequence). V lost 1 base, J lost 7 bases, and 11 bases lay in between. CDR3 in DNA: TGTGCCAGCAGCTTAGTTGAACGGGAAAATGAGCAGTTCTTC. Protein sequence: CASSLVERENEQFF.

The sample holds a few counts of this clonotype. The CDR3 reads CASSLREVSYNEQFF. In nucleotides, the CDR3 is TGTGCCAGCAGCTTGCGGGAGGTGTCCTACAATGAGCAGTTCTTC. The genes are TRBV12-3 or TRBV12-4 and TRBJ2-1, with 8 bases matching TRBD2. V shed 6 bases and J 1 base; nucleotides not matched to a gene: 5. There are 15 residues in the CDR3.

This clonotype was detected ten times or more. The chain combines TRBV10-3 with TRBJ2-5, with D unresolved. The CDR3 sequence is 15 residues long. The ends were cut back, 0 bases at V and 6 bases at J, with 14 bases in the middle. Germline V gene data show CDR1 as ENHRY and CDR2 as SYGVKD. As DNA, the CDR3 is TGTGCCATCAGTGAGTCGTTGTCCTGGGCGAAGACCCAGTACTTC. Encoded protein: CAISESLSWAKTQYF.

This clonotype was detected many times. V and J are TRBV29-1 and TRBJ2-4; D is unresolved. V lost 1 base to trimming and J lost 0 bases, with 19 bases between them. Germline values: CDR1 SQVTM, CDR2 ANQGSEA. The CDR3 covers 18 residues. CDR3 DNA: TGCAGCGTTGAAGTTAGGTCGCTATTCAATCTAGCCAAAAACATTCAGTACTTC. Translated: CSVEVRSLFNLAKNIQYF.

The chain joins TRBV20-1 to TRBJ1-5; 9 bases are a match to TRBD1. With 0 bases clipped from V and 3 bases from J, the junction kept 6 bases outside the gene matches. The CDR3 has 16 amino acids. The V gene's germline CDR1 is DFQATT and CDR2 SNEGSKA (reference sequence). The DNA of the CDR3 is TGCAGTGCTAGAGATCAACGGGACAGGGACAATCAGCCCCAGCATTTT. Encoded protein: CSARDQRDRDNQPQHF.

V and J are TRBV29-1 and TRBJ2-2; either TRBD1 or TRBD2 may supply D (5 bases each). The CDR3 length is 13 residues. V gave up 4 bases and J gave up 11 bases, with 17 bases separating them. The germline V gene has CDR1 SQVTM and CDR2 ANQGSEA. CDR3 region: CSVGHTGASELFF. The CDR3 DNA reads TGCAGCGTTGGACATACCGGGGCATCTGAGCTGTTTTTT.

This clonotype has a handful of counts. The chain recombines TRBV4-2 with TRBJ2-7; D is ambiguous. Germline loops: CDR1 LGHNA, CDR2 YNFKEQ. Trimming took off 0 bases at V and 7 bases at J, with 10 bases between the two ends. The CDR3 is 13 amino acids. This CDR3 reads CASSQETALEQYF. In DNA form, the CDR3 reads TGTGCCAGCAGCCAAGAGACGGCTCTGGAGCAGTACTTC.

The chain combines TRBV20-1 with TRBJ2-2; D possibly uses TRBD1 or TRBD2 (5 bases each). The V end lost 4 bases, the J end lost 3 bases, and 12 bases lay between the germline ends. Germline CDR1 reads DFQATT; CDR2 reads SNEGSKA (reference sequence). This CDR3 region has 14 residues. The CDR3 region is CSAMGTAYTGELFF. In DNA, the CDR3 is TGCAGTGCTATGGGGACCGCTTACACCGGGGAGCTGTTTTTT.

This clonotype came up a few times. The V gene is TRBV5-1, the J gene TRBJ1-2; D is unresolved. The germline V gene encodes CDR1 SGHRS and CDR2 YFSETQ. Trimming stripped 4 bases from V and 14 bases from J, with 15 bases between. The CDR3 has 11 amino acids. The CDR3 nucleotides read TGCGCCAGCAGCGACGAGGGTCCGGGGACCTTC. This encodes CASSDEGPGTF.

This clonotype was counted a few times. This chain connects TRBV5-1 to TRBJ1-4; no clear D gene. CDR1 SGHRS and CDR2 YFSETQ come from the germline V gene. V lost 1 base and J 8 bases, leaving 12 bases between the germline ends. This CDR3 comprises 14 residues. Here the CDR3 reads CASSLNSVEEKLFF. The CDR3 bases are TGCGCCAGCAGCTTGAACAGCGTTGAGGAAAAACTGTTTTTT.

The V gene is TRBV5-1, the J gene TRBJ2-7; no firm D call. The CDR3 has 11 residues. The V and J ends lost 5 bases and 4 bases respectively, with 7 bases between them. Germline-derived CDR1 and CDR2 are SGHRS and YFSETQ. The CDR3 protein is CASRREYEQYF. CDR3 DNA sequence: TGCGCCAGCAGGCGCGAGTACGAGCAGTACTTC. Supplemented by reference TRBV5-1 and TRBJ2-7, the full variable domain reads KAGVTQTPRYLIKTRGQQVTLSCSPISGHRSVSWYQQTPGQGLQFLFEYFSETQRNKGNFPGRFSGRQFSNSRSEMNVSTLELGDSALYLCASRREYEQYFGPGTRLTVT.

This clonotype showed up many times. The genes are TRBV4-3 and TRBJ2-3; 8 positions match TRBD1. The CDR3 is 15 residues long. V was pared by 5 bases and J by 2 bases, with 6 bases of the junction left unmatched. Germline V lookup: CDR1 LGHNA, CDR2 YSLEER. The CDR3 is CASSSLDRATDTQYF. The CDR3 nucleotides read TGCGCCAGCAGCAGTTTGGACAGGGCCACAGATACGCAGTATTTT.

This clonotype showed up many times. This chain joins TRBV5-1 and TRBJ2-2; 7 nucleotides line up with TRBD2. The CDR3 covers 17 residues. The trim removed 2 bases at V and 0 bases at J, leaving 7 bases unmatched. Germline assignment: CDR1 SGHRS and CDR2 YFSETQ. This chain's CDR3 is CASSLWRGLTNTGELFF. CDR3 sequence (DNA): TGCGCCAGCAGCTTATGGAGGGGACTAACGAACACCGGGGAGCTGTTTTTT.

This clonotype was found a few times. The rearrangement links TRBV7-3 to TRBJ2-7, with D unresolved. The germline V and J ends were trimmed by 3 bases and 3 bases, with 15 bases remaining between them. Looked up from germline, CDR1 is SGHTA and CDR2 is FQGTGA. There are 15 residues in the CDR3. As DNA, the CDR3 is TGTGCCAGCAGCTTGAGTTATGGCCGGGTCTACGAGCAGTACTTC. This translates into CASSLSYGRVYEQYF.

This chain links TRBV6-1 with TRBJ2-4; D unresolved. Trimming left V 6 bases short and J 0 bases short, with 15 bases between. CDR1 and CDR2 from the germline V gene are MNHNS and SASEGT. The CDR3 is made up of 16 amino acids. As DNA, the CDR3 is TGTGCCAGCAGCTCCCCATTAATACTAGCCAAAAACATTCAGTACTTC. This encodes CASSSPLILAKNIQYF.

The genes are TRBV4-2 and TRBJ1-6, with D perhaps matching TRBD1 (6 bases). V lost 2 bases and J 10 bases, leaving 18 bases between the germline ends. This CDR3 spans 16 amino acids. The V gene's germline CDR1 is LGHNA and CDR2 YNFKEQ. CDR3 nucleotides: TGTGCCAGCAGCCAACTGGGACATGGAGTATTCTCACCCCTCCACTTT. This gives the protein CASSQLGHGVFSPLHF.